Sequencing of this T cell receptor beta chain was carried out in a study of cytomegalovirus exposure and HLA in healthy donors. Study-wide background: HLA-typed donors were the source of 86 million or so unique TCRs held in an early data release. General study results and limits: Previously analyzed data showed that most TCR beta V segments were productive at a frequency of about 87% or about 30%. Presence/absence analyses took donor sequencing depth as roughly uniform. As a later analysis showed, a missense DCLRE1C variant was linked to trimming of TCR beta V- and J-genes.

CDR1 SGHTA and CDR2 FQGNSA come from the germline V gene. The V gene end was trimmed by 5 bases and the J gene end by 9 bases; junction bases not matched to a gene: 4. The CDR3 is made up of 13 amino acids. Primers for the PCR totalled 60 Vbeta and 13 Jbeta. Clones were sequenced by immunoSEQ multiplex PCR, and TCRdb holds only the in-frame ones, with some missing. The sample yields about 130,000 clones, roughly 70% seen once. This clone has just a few counts. Its matching antigen is unknown. The V call is TRBV7-2, the J call TRBJ1-6, with 7 bases fitting TRBD1. The sequence was collected from a man aged 35 to 55 in good health and CMV-seronegative. The source material was PBMCs. The CDR3 here is CASSLDRVSPLHF. The CDR3 region has the DNA TGTGCCAGCAGCCTTGACAGGGTTTCACCCCTCCACTTT.